This is a list of T cell receptor beta chains from one sample in a study of T cell responses to AZD1222 COVID-19 vaccine. Sequencing used immunoSEQ multiplex PCR; TCRdb keeps in-frame clones, though not all of them. There are approximately 130,000 clones in the sample; almost 85% occur only once, and less than 9.5% lies in the top ten. Specimen: peripheral blood, collected 28 days after the second dose of the MenACWY control vaccine. The receptors originated from an adult who received the MenACWY meningococcal vaccine as a control. CDR3s include the opening cysteine and the closing phenylalanine or tryptophan. Fields, in order: J gene, D gene, V gene, clone size, CDR3 DNA, CDR3 protein. D genes are given only for firm matches. A row's size may be missing; if present it is once, few, many or a size class.

j_gene: TRBJ1-6
d_gene: TRBD1
v_gene: TRBV13
abundance: NA
CDR3nt: TGTGCCAGCAGCTTAGGCAATTTCCAGGGGGCTACTTCACCCCTCCACTTT
CDR3aa: CASSLGNFQGATSPLHF

j_gene: TRBJ2-7
d_gene: NA
v_gene: TRBV6-5
abundance: NA
CDR3nt: TGTGCCAGCACAAACCTATCCCCCTACGAGCAGTACTTC
CDR3aa: CASTNLSPYEQYF

j_gene: TRBJ2-7
d_gene: NA
v_gene: TRBV5-1
abundance: NA
CDR3nt: TGCGCCAGCAGCTTGGGTCGGCAGGGGTTCTCCTACGAGCAGTACTTC
CDR3aa: CASSLGRQGFSYEQYF

j_gene: TRBJ1-6
d_gene: TRBD1
v_gene: TRBV6-5
abundance: NA
CDR3nt: TGTGCCAGCAGGGGACAGGGCTGGGATTCACCCCTCCACTTT
CDR3aa: CASRGQGWDSPLHF

j_gene: TRBJ1-6
d_gene: NA
v_gene: TRBV19
abundance: NA
CDR3nt: TGTGCCAGTAGTACAGACCGGACATATAATTCACCCCTCCACTTT
CDR3aa: CASSTDRTYNSPLHF

j_gene: TRBJ1-5
d_gene: NA
v_gene: TRBV5-6
abundance: NA
CDR3nt: TGTGCCAGCAGCTTGGGACAGGCGTATCAGCCCCAGCATTTT
CDR3aa: CASSLGQAYQPQHF

j_gene: TRBJ1-2
d_gene: TRBD1
v_gene: TRBV5-4
abundance: NA
CDR3nt: TGTGCCAGCAGCGCCGGGACAGCTAACTATGGCTACACCTTC
CDR3aa: CASSAGTANYGYTF

j_gene: TRBJ2-7
d_gene: TRBD1
v_gene: TRBV5-4
abundance: NA
CDR3nt: TGTGCCACCCTGAGACAGGGGACGAACGAGCAGTACTTC
CDR3aa: CATLRQGTNEQYF

j_gene: TRBJ2-6
d_gene: NA
v_gene: TRBV11-3
abundance: NA
CDR3nt: TGTGCCAGCAGCTTAGCGGGAGCTGGGGCCAACGTCCTGACTTTC
CDR3aa: CASSLAGAGANVLTF

j_gene: TRBJ2-1
d_gene: NA
v_gene: TRBV5-1
abundance: NA
CDR3nt: TGCGCCAGCAGCTTAGGCGCCGAGCAGTTCTTC
CDR3aa: CASSLGAEQFF

j_gene: TRBJ2-7
d_gene: NA
v_gene: TRBV6-1
abundance: NA
CDR3nt: TGTGCCAGCAGTGAAACCTCCTACGAGCAGTACTTC
CDR3aa: CASSETSYEQYF

j_gene: TRBJ1-3
d_gene: NA
v_gene: TRBV19
abundance: few
CDR3nt: TGTGCCAGTAGTATCGTACAGGGTCCTGGAAACACCATATATTTT
CDR3aa: CASSIVQGPGNTIYF

j_gene: TRBJ1-5
d_gene: NA
v_gene: TRBV2
abundance: NA
CDR3nt: TGTGCCAGCAGTGAAGGAAGGGGCCATCAGCCCCAGCATTTT
CDR3aa: CASSEGRGHQPQHF

j_gene: TRBJ2-2
d_gene: NA
v_gene: TRBV5-1
abundance: NA
CDR3nt: TGCGCCAGCAGCTTAGACACATACACCGGGGAGCTGTTTTTT
CDR3aa: CASSLDTYTGELFF

j_gene: TRBJ1-2
d_gene: NA
v_gene: TRBV12-3/TRBV12-4
abundance: once
CDR3nt: TGTGCCAGCAGTTTCTTGAGCAACTATGGCTACACCTTC
CDR3aa: CASSFLSNYGYTF

j_gene: TRBJ1-5
d_gene: NA
v_gene: TRBV28
abundance: NA
CDR3nt: TGTGCCAGCAGTCTCCAACAGGGAGGAGGAACTCAGCCCCAGCATTTT
CDR3aa: CASSLQQGGGTQPQHF

j_gene: TRBJ1-5
d_gene: NA
v_gene: TRBV2
abundance: NA
CDR3nt: TGTGCCAGCACTTCGATTCTAGTAATCAATCAGCCCCAGCATTTT
CDR3aa: CASTSILVINQPQHF

j_gene: TRBJ1-4
d_gene: NA
v_gene: TRBV28
abundance: NA
CDR3nt: TGTGCCAGCTCACCCGGCGGTGCAACTAATGAAAAACTGTTTTTT
CDR3aa: CASSPGGATNEKLFF

j_gene: TRBJ2-5
d_gene: TRBD2
v_gene: TRBV11-3
abundance: NA
CDR3nt: TGTGCCAGCAGCTTAACGGTTAGCGGGAGTGGGGAGACCCAGTACTTC
CDR3aa: CASSLTVSGSGETQYF

j_gene: TRBJ1-2
d_gene: NA
v_gene: TRBV7-9
abundance: NA
CDR3nt: TGTGCCAGCAGCTTGGAGGGGCCGAGCTACACCTTC
CDR3aa: CASSLEGPSYTF

j_gene: TRBJ1-2
d_gene: TRBD1
v_gene: TRBV11-2
abundance: NA
CDR3nt: TGTGCCAGCAGCTTGTGGGGGACAGGGGGCGAGCAGGACTATGGCTACACCTTC
CDR3aa: CASSLWGTGGEQDYGYTF

j_gene: TRBJ2-1
d_gene: NA
v_gene: TRBV5-6
abundance: NA
CDR3nt: TGTGCCAGCAGCCAACTAACGAGGACAGCGCTGTTCTTC
CDR3aa: CASSQLTRTALFF

j_gene: TRBJ1-1
d_gene: NA
v_gene: TRBV5-4
abundance: NA
CDR3nt: TGTGCCAGCAGCCCGCCAGGGGTCATGGACACTGAAGCTTTCTTT
CDR3aa: CASSPPGVMDTEAFF

j_gene: TRBJ1-2
d_gene: TRBD1
v_gene: TRBV24-1
abundance: NA
CDR3nt: TGTGCCACCAGCCTCGGAGGGGGCAATGGCTACACCTTC
CDR3aa: CATSLGGGNGYTF

j_gene: TRBJ1-1
d_gene: NA
v_gene: TRBV9
abundance: NA
CDR3nt: TGTGCCAGCAGCACCCGGACGGACTTGAACACTGAAGCTTTCTTT
CDR3aa: CASSTRTDLNTEAFF

j_gene: TRBJ2-7
d_gene: TRBD2
v_gene: TRBV18
abundance: NA
CDR3nt: TGTGCCAGCTCACCAATCGGGAGGGGCGAGCAGTACTTC
CDR3aa: CASSPIGRGEQYF

j_gene: TRBJ1-4
d_gene: NA
v_gene: TRBV12-5
abundance: few
CDR3nt: TGTGCTAGTGCCCAGGACAGCACTAATGAAAAACTGTTTTTT
CDR3aa: CASAQDSTNEKLFF

j_gene: TRBJ1-1
d_gene: TRBD1
v_gene: TRBV3-1/TRBV3-2
abundance: NA
CDR3nt: TGTGCCAGCCGGGACAGGGATGGGGCTTTCTTT
CDR3aa: CASRDRDGAFF

j_gene: TRBJ2-7
d_gene: NA
v_gene: TRBV11-1
abundance: NA
CDR3nt: TGTGCCAGCAGCTTATTCGGGGAGAGCTTGGAGCAGTACTTC
CDR3aa: CASSLFGESLEQYF

j_gene: TRBJ1-1
d_gene: NA
v_gene: TRBV7-2
abundance: NA
CDR3nt: TGTGCCAGCAGCCTGCGCCCAGGTGACACTGAAGCTTTCTTT
CDR3aa: CASSLRPGDTEAFF

j_gene: TRBJ1-2
d_gene: NA
v_gene: TRBV5-4
abundance: NA
CDR3nt: TGTGCCAGCAGCTTGGGCCAAGGGGGGGTCCTGGACTATGGCTACACCTTC
CDR3aa: CASSLGQGGVLDYGYTF

j_gene: TRBJ1-1
d_gene: TRBD1
v_gene: TRBV29-1
abundance: NA
CDR3nt: TGCAGCGGTCAGACAGGGGGGGACACTGAAGCTTTCTTT
CDR3aa: CSGQTGGDTEAFF

j_gene: TRBJ1-5
d_gene: NA
v_gene: TRBV28
abundance: NA
CDR3nt: TGTGCCAGCAGTTTAATAAGCAGGGACAATCAGCCCCAGCATTTT
CDR3aa: CASSLISRDNQPQHF

j_gene: TRBJ2-2
d_gene: NA
v_gene: TRBV3-1/TRBV3-2
abundance: NA
CDR3nt: TGTGCCAGCAGCCCCCCCCCGAACACCGGGGAGCTGTTTTTT
CDR3aa: CASSPPPNTGELFF

j_gene: TRBJ2-3
d_gene: TRBD2
v_gene: TRBV11-3
abundance: NA
CDR3nt: TGTGCCAGCAGCCCCTCCAGAGGCGGGAGTTGGGCAGATACGCAGTATTTT
CDR3aa: CASSPSRGGSWADTQYF

j_gene: TRBJ2-2
d_gene: NA
v_gene: TRBV9
abundance: NA
CDR3nt: TGTGCCAGCAGCGTAGATTCGAGGGGCGGGGAGCTGTTTTTT
CDR3aa: CASSVDSRGGELFF

j_gene: TRBJ1-5
d_gene: NA
v_gene: TRBV4-1
abundance: NA
CDR3nt: TGCGCCAGCAGCCAAGATCCGGGTTCGCGGCAGCCCCAGCATTTT
CDR3aa: CASSQDPGSRQPQHF

j_gene: TRBJ1-1
d_gene: NA
v_gene: TRBV5-1
abundance: NA
CDR3nt: TGCGCCAGCAGGGGGATAGGGAGCCGCGCGAACACTGAAGCTTTCTTT
CDR3aa: CASRGIGSRANTEAFF

j_gene: TRBJ2-2
d_gene: NA
v_gene: TRBV15
abundance: NA
CDR3nt: TGTGCCACCAGCAGAGCATCCGGGTCCTACACCGGGGAGCTGTTTTTT
CDR3aa: CATSRASGSYTGELFF

j_gene: TRBJ1-2
d_gene: NA
v_gene: TRBV7-9
abundance: NA
CDR3nt: TGTGCCAGCAGCTCGACAGAGACCTATGGCTACACCTTC
CDR3aa: CASSSTETYGYTF

j_gene: TRBJ2-6
d_gene: NA
v_gene: TRBV7-2
abundance: NA
CDR3nt: TGTGCCAGCAGCTCCTTCTCCGGGACTTTGACTTCCGGGGCCAACGTCCTGACTTTC
CDR3aa: CASSSFSGTLTSGANVLTF

j_gene: TRBJ1-3
d_gene: NA
v_gene: TRBV29-1
abundance: NA
CDR3nt: TGCAGCGCTTCTGGAGGACTTCCTAGGCATGGAAACACCATATATTTT
CDR3aa: CSASGGLPRHGNTIYF

j_gene: TRBJ1-1
d_gene: NA
v_gene: TRBV27
abundance: NA
CDR3nt: TGTGCCAGCAGTTTTGGGGTTCGGAACACTGAAGCTTTCTTT
CDR3aa: CASSFGVRNTEAFF

j_gene: TRBJ2-2
d_gene: TRBD2
v_gene: TRBV6-4
abundance: NA
CDR3nt: TGTGCCAGCAGTAGCGGGGGGGACGCCGGGGAGCTGTTTTTT
CDR3aa: CASSSGGDAGELFF

j_gene: TRBJ1-2
d_gene: TRBD1
v_gene: TRBV19
abundance: NA
CDR3nt: TGTGCCAGCAAAGACAGGGGGGGCTATGGCTACACCTTC
CDR3aa: CASKDRGGYGYTF

j_gene: TRBJ1-3
d_gene: NA
v_gene: TRBV2
abundance: NA
CDR3nt: TGTGCCAGCTCAAATGGGGCTGGGAGCGCGGGAAACACCATATATTTT
CDR3aa: CASSNGAGSAGNTIYF